What follows are 20 T cell receptor beta chains derived from one specimen sequenced in a study of T-cell memory formation after mild COVID-19. TCRdb independently ran MiXCR on the 5' RACE reads; one entry per CDR3 protein. The sample holds roughly 180,000 distinct CDR3 sequences, under 14% seen once. Sequences were obtained from PBMCs or a T cell subset sorted from them (not recorded which). These receptors were obtained from a man aged 18-30 years who had mild COVID-19 (a few samples of this study predate the infection). Cell type and time point are not known.

The chain joins TRBV6-5 to TRBJ1-2; D possibly corresponds to TRBD1 (5 bases). Deletions cut 9 bases from V and 7 bases from J, with 12 bases between. The V gene's germline CDR1 is MNHEY and CDR2 SVGAGI. The CDR3 has 11 residues. CDR3 sequence reads: CARWGEGGYTF. DNA of the CDR3: TGTGCCAGATGGGGGGAGGGTGGCTACACCTTC.

Only a few counts were recorded for this clonotype. V and J are TRBV9 and TRBJ2-7; TRBD1 aligns across 10 bases. This CDR3 has 15 amino acids. Germline CDR1 is SGDLS and CDR2 is YYNGEE. The J segment lost 3 bases and the V segment lost 3 bases, leaving 6 bases of the junction unmatched. This chain's CDR3 is CASSGPRDRGYEQYV. The CDR3, as DNA: TGTGCCAGCAGCGGGCCTAGGGACAGGGGCTACGAGCAGTACGTC.

This chain uses TRBV2 with TRBJ2-3, with D hard to call. Trimming took 7 bases from V and 0 from J, leaving 8 bases between them. Germline V gene lookup returns CDR1 SNHLY and CDR2 FYNNEI. The CDR3 loop spans 13 amino acids. The CDR3 loop is CASNWDSTDTQYF. DNA of the CDR3: TGTGCCAGCAATTGGGATAGCACAGATACGCAGTATTTT.

Only a few counts were recorded for this clonotype. The rearrangement uses TRBV7-2 and TRBJ1-3; no definite D call. Germline V gene sequence: CDR1 SGHTA, CDR2 FQGNSA. V was cut by 5 bases and J by 4 bases, with 9 bases left in between. There are 13 residues in the CDR3. The CDR3 DNA follows: TGTGCCAGCAGCGGAAATCTCGGAAACACCATATATTTT. It codes for CASSGNLGNTIYF.

This chain uses TRBV20-1 with TRBJ1-4; TRBD1 is a possible D gene (5 bases). V was shortened by 3 bases and J by 6 bases, with 8 bases between the two germline ends. The CDR3 extends over 12 amino acids. The germline V gene encodes CDR1 DFQATT and CDR2 SNEGSKA (reference sequence). The CDR3 spells CSASGADEKLFF. Written as DNA, the CDR3 is TGCAGTGCTAGCGGGGCAGATGAAAAACTGTTTTTT.

This clonotype was recorded many times. The rearrangement uses TRBV7-6 and TRBJ1-2; TRBD1 aligns across 8 bases. The CDR3 is 14 residues long. Looked up from germline, CDR1 is SGHVS and CDR2 is FNYEAQ. V lost 6 bases, J lost 6 bases, and 9 bases stayed unmatched. The CDR3 nucleotides are TGTGCCAGCAGTTTGGACCCAGGGGGCAATGGCTACACCTTC. Translating gives CASSLDPGGNGYTF.

The chain combines TRBV7-2 with TRBJ1-1; a possible D gene is TRBD1 (6 bases). CDR1 SGHTA and CDR2 FQGNSA come from the germline V gene. CDR3 length: 15 amino acids. V shed 5 bases and J shed 0 bases, with 13 bases lying between them. This CDR3 reads CASSQGSTMNTEAFF. The CDR3 DNA follows: TGTGCCAGCAGCCAGGGGAGTACAATGAACACTGAAGCTTTCTTT.

This clonotype has only a few counts. J is TRBJ1-5 and V is TRBV12-3 or TRBV12-4, with D hard to call. Between the trimmed V and J ends, which lost 1 base and 7 bases, there was a span of 8 bases. The CDR3 is 13 amino acids. CDR3 nucleotides: TGTGCCAGCAGTTTAGTGGGGTCCCAGCCCCAGCATTTT. It translates to CASSLVGSQPQHF.

The V and J genes are TRBV7-9 and TRBJ1-2; 8 bases line up with TRBD1. This CDR3 region has 14 residues. Germline V gene data show CDR1 as SEHNR and CDR2 as FQNEAQ (reference sequence). The ends lost 7 bases at V and 5 bases at J; junction bases unmatched: 9. Written as DNA, the CDR3 is TGTGCCAGCATACAAGGACAGGGTGGTTATGGCTACACCTTC. It encodes CASIQGQGGYGYTF.

Many counts were recorded for this clonotype. CDR3 loop: CASSRQGASYEQYV. The CDR3 region has the DNA TGTGCCAGCAGTAGACAGGGGGCTTCCTACGAGCAGTACGTC. This chain links TRBV12-3 or TRBV12-4 with TRBJ2-7; TRBD1 matches at 10 bases. Trimming cost V 5 bases and J 1 base; bases outside gene matches: 2. CDR3 size: 14 residues.

There are a few counts of this clonotype. The chain uses TRBV6-6 and TRBJ1-5; TRBD1 agrees at 8 bases. The CDR3 is 14 amino acids. CDR1 is MNHNY and CDR2 is SVGAGI in the germline V gene (reference sequence). The junction had 2 bases not matched to a gene; V was cut back by 6 bases and J by 1 base. CDR3 coding DNA: TGTGCCAGCAGCCAGGGGGCGAGCAATCAGCCCCAGCATTTT. Translated: CASSQGASNQPQHF.

This clonotype has a handful of counts. The chain combines TRBV3-1 with TRBJ2-2; 7 nucleotides match TRBD1. Germline CDR1 and CDR2: LGHDT and YNNKEL (reference sequence). The junction had 0 bases not matched to a gene; V was cut back by 3 bases and J by 5 bases. The CDR3 loop spans 13 amino acids. The CDR3 region is CASSQTGTGELFF. CDR3 nucleotides: TGTGCCAGCAGCCAGACAGGGACCGGGGAGCTGTTTTTT. Supplemented by reference TRBV3-1 and TRBJ2-2, the full variable domain reads DTAVSQTPKYLVTQMGNDKSIKCEQNLGHDTMYWYKQDSKKFLKIMFSYNNKELIINETVPNRFSPKSPDKAHLNLHINSLELGDSAVYFCASSQTGTGELFFGEGSRLTVL.

The chain is built from TRBV16 and TRBJ2-7; tentative D call: TRBD1 (5 bases). The CDR3 consists of 12 residues. Germline CDR1 and CDR2: KGHSY and FQNENV. The ends were cut back, 2 bases at V and 3 bases at J, with 5 bases in the middle. In DNA, the CDR3 is TGTGCCAGCAGCCAACAGGGCTACGAGCAGTACGTC. It translates to CASSQQGYEQYV.

The chain uses TRBV14 and TRBJ2-7; no definite D call. Trimming pared 3 bases from V and 2 bases from J, leaving 14 bases between. This CDR3 is built from 15 residues. Germline assignment: CDR1 SGHDN and CDR2 FVKESK. In DNA, the CDR3 is TGTGCCAGCAGCCAGGGTGTCGCCAATACCTACGAGCAGTACGTC. Amino acid sequence: CASSQGVANTYEQYV.

The CDR3 DNA reads TGCGCCAGCAGCCCGGACACCCGAGAGATCGGCTACACCTTC. Protein: CASSPDTREIGYTF. This rearrangement joins TRBV5-1 to TRBJ1-2; possibly TRBD1 for D (5 bases). The V and J ends lost 4 bases and 8 bases respectively, with 18 bases between them. The CDR3 is made up of 14 amino acids. Looked up from germline, CDR1 is SGHRS and CDR2 is YFSETQ.

Only a few counts were recorded for this clonotype. This chain connects TRBV2 to TRBJ2-1; 8 bases map to TRBD1. CDR3 length: 15 amino acids. Germline V gene lookup returns CDR1 SNHLY and CDR2 FYNNEI. V trimming: 3 bases; J trimming: 9 bases; junction bases outside the gene matches: 10. The chain's CDR3 is CASSDGQGASAEQFF. The CDR3 coding sequence is TGTGCCAGCAGTGATGGTCAGGGGGCTTCCGCTGAGCAGTTCTTC.

This clonotype was detected ten times or more. CDR3 in amino acids: CSARVTDHTNEQFF. The CDR3 coding sequence is TGCAGTGCTAGAGTGACGGACCACACCAATGAGCAGTTCTTC. V is TRBV20-1 and J is TRBJ2-1, with D hard to call. The CDR3 runs 14 residues. Germline V gene data show CDR1 as DFQATT and CDR2 as SNEGSKA (reference sequence). V was trimmed by 1 base and J by 6 bases, leaving 13 bases between them.

This clonotype was seen more than once but under ten times. The CDR3 DNA reads as TGTGCCAGCAGCTTGCTTGGGACAGGGAAGAGCGAGCAGTACGTC. As protein: CASSLLGTGKSEQYV. The chain is built from TRBV7-9 and TRBJ2-7, with 9 bases lining up with TRBD1. The CDR3 sequence is 15 residues long. V shed 3 bases and J 6 bases; nucleotides not matched to a gene: 9. Germline V gene lookup returns CDR1 SEHNR and CDR2 FQNEAQ (reference sequence).

This clonotype was detected only a few times. V usage is TRBV19 and J usage is TRBJ1-5, with D possibly being TRBD1 (5 bases). Germline V lookup: CDR1 LNHDA, CDR2 SQIVND (reference sequence). The CDR3 extends over 15 amino acids. The V end lost 1 base, the J end lost 6 bases, and 13 bases lay between the germline ends. CDR3 sequence (DNA): TGTGCCAGTAGTATAGGGTGGGGCGCAACTCAGCCCCAGCATTTT. Protein product: CASSIGWGATQPQHF. Full variable domain (missing parts from reference TRBV19 and TRBJ1-5): DGGITQSPKYLFRKEGQNVTLSCEQNLNHDAMYWYRQDPGQGLRLIYYSQIVNDFQKGDIAEGYSVSREKKESFPLTVTSAQKNPTAFYLCASSIGWGATQPQHFGDGTRLSIL.

V is TRBV5-1 and J is TRBJ1-1; TRBD1 aligns across 8 bases. V was clipped by 5 bases and J by 4 bases; unmatched bases: 7. This CDR3 spans 14 amino acids. CDR1 and CDR2 from the germline V gene are SGHRS and YFSETQ. CDR3 in DNA: TGCGCCAGCAGTCGCACAGGGGGGGGCACTGAAGCTTTCTTT. Amino acid sequence: CASSRTGGGTEAFF.